The table lists the clone carrying this TCR beta chain with many counts. The record originates from a study of molecular identifiers for immune sequencing clone quantification. TCRdb called the PCR reads again in MiXCR, with one record for every CDR3 protein. The data show some 41,000 distinct CDR3 sequences, with approximately 25% seen just once and around 0.96% held by the top ten. In germline, CDR1 is SGHNT, CDR2 YYREEE (reference sequence). This CDR3 region has 13 residues. V lost 1 base and J 3 bases, leaving 8 bases between the germline ends. Sequenced input: naive CD8+ T cells from blood, with Jurkat cell RNA spiked in. Subset denoted: FACS-sorted CD8+CD4-CCR7+CD45RA+ naive T cells. V gene TRBV5-4 combines with J gene TRBJ2-7; maybe TRBD2 (6 bases). The TCR originated in a human donor in good health. Some libraries in this study had Jurkat cell RNA spiked in. This CDR3 reads CASSLRGNYEQYF. The CDR3 DNA reads TGTGCCAGCAGCTTGCGCGGGAACTACGAGCAGTACTTC.